This T cell receptor (beta chain) was sequenced for a study of CD8+ T cells in alopecia areata. As for the study in general: Oral tofacitinib (5 to 10 mg twice daily) was administered to treated patients. The share of scalp area affected provided the severity score for treated patients. Tofacitinib ran for 6 to 18 months before 6 months off drug.

V lost 3 bases and J 5 bases, leaving 20 bases between the germline ends. The CDR3 is 16 amino acids. Germline values: CDR1 MGHRA, CDR2 YSYEKL. Sample treatment: oral pan-JAK inhibitor, 5-10 mg twice daily. This clone was observed a handful of times. Its antigen is still unknown. Notes on the study in general: Normal skin contains resident alphabeta T cells, and these are also sequenced in scalp samples.

cDNA prepared by RNA extraction and subsequent reverse transcription served as the template for sequencing. TCRdb keeps only in-frame clones here, not all; method: immunoSEQ multiplex PCR. The repertoire holds approximately 43,000 clones, with roughly 65% as singletons. This chain uses TRBV4-1 with TRBJ2-7; the D call may be TRBD1 or TRBD2 (5 bases each). This receptor was identified in a human donor with alopecia areata. Specimen: CD8+ T cells sorted from blood, collected at week 4, from a patient treated with tofacitinib. The CDR3 is CASSHAPRDRLNEQYF. The CDR3 bases are TGCGCCAGCAGCCATGCTCCCCGGGACCGCTTAAACGAGCAGTACTTC.